This T cell receptor beta chain was captured by sequencing in a study of cytomegalovirus exposure and HLA in healthy donors. Study-wide background: A subsequent analysis reported that the 100 to 150 validation repertoires were produced on the same platform that had also been used for the roughly 700 first-cohort repertoires. General study points: High specificity and sensitivity for cytomegalovirus status were reported for the classifier.

In regard to this clone: Its antigen is unidentified.

With 3 bases removed from V and 1 base from J, the gap between germline ends came to 12 bases. The germline V gene encodes CDR1 GTSNPN and CDR2 SVGIG (reference sequence). This CDR3 is 14 amino acids long. Clones were read by immunoSEQ multiplex PCR, and TCRdb kept only the in-frame ones, dropping some. The profile shows fewer than 200,000 clones, about 90% of them singletons. The source material was PBMCs. The origin of this receptor is a woman aged 18-35 years in good health and CMV-seropositive. V and J are TRBV30 and TRBJ1-2; D is unclear. In nucleotides, the CDR3 is TGTGCCTGGAGACCCCCGGGTGGTAACTATGGCTACACCTTC. Translation: CAWRPPGGNYGYTF. The whole variable domain, filled in from reference TRBV30 and TRBJ1-2, reads SQTIHQWPATLVQPVGSPLSLECTVEGTSNPNLYWYRQAAGRGLQLLFYSVGIGQISSEVPQNLSASRPQDRQFILSSKKLLLSDSGFYLCAWRPPGGNYGYTFGSGTRLTVV.